The 17 T cell receptor beta chains reported below all come from one sample, sequenced in a study of OX40 agonist ivuxolimab in advanced cancers. The method behind the library was the immunoSEQ multiplex PCR assay. This is the immuneACCESS table as TCRdb keeps it, with only in-frame sequences that have V and J called. A part of the clones is gone; compared with another copy, unresolved V genes explain less than half, and the rest is unexplained. The sample table shows 65,000 to 100,000 clones, and around four fifths are seen once. Clones ranked in the top ten supply around 6.6% of the sample. The sequencing used CD4+ or CD8+ T cells sorted from blood, collected in a trial of the OX40 agonist ivuxolimab. These receptors all come from an adult with an advanced solid tumor such as melanoma, head and neck, liver or kidney cancer.

The chain recombines TRBV2 with TRBJ1-3; the match to TRBD1 covers 7 bases. The CDR3 extends over 17 amino acids. J was trimmed by 0 bases and V by 5 bases; bases with no gene match: 10. Per the germline V gene, CDR1 is SNHLY and CDR2 is FYNNEI. CDR3 region: CASSLTGTANSGNTIYF. The CDR3 bases are TGTGCCAGCAGTCTTACCGGGACAGCGAACTCTGGAAACACCATATATTTT.

The chain joins TRBV27 to TRBJ2-7; D not resolved. CDR1 and CDR2 (germline): MNHEY, SMNVEV (reference sequence). V was trimmed by 2 bases and J by 3 bases, leaving 11 bases between them. The length of the CDR3 is 14 residues. This CDR3 is CASSLEPHDYEQYF. In DNA, the CDR3 is TGTGCCAGCAGTTTAGAACCCCACGACTACGAGCAGTACTTC.

The chain joins TRBV5-4 to TRBJ2-7; no reliable D call. This CDR3 is built from 13 residues. CDR1 and CDR2 from the germline V gene are SGHNT and YYREEE (reference sequence). With 2 bases removed from V and 0 bases from J, the gap between germline ends came to 6 bases. CDR3 protein: CASSFIDSYEQYF. CDR3 nucleotide sequence: TGTGCCAGCAGCTTCATAGACTCCTACGAGCAGTACTTC.

This chain uses TRBV7-2 with TRBJ2-1; TRBD1 matches at 7 bases. J lost 7 bases, V lost 3 bases, and 9 bases had no gene match. This CDR3 contains 15 residues. Germline assignment: CDR1 SGHTA and CDR2 FQGNSA. CDR3 sequence: CASSFATGRQNEQFF. The DNA of the CDR3 is TGTGCCAGCAGCTTTGCGACAGGGCGACAAAATGAGCAGTTCTTC.

This clone appeared a single time. V is TRBV14 and J is TRBJ2-7, with unresolved D. Germline V gene sequence: CDR1 SGHDN, CDR2 FVKESK. The CDR3 extends over 14 amino acids. With 2 bases removed from V and 0 bases from J, the gap between germline ends came to 8 bases. The CDR3: CASSQRGVSYEQYF. The CDR3 DNA reads as TGTGCCAGCAGCCAACGCGGCGTCTCCTACGAGCAGTACTTC.

The V and J genes are TRBV7-9 and TRBJ1-1; D gene uncertain. The germline CDR1 and CDR2 sequences are SEHNR and FQNEAQ (reference sequence). V was cut by 10 bases and J by 1 base, with 16 bases left in between. CDR3 length equals 14 residues. The CDR3 reads CANKLMTANTEAFF. The DNA of the CDR3 is TGTGCCAACAAACTAATGACCGCGAACACTGAAGCTTTCTTT.

The chain is built from TRBV4-2 and TRBJ1-2; D gene ambiguous. The length of the CDR3 is 14 residues. V was cut by 1 base and J by 8 bases, with 14 bases left in between. Per germline, CDR1 LGHNA and CDR2 YNFKEQ. The DNA for the CDR3 is TGTGCCAGCAGCCAAGTTGAGGTGGCGGGCGGCTACACCTTC. Amino acid sequence: CASSQVEVAGGYTF.

This chain connects TRBV10-3 to TRBJ1-6; D may be TRBD1 (5 bases). In germline, CDR1 is ENHRY, CDR2 SYGVKD. Trimming pared 8 bases from V and 7 bases from J, leaving 12 bases between. There are 13 residues in the CDR3. The chain's CDR3 is CAIGGRVNSPLHF. CDR3 in DNA: TGTGCCATCGGAGGCAGGGTCAATTCACCCCTCCACTTT.

This clone was found a few times. This chain joins TRBV18 and TRBJ1-5; 9 bases line up with TRBD1. V lost 4 bases, J lost 7 bases, and 5 bases stayed unmatched. Germline V gene lookup returns CDR1 KGHSH and CDR2 LQKENI. The CDR3 is made up of 14 amino acids. In DNA form, the CDR3 reads TGTGCCAGCTCACGGGACAGGGCAGGACAGCCCCAGCATTTT. It specifies CASSRDRAGQPQHF.

V gene TRBV27 combines with J gene TRBJ2-7; no definite D call. V lost 3 bases and J lost 5, with 14 bases in between. The CDR3 consists of 14 residues. The germline V gene encodes CDR1 MNHEY and CDR2 SMNVEV (reference sequence). CDR3 residues: CASSFRVSGHEQYF. CDR3 DNA: TGTGCCAGCAGTTTTAGGGTGTCTGGTCACGAGCAGTACTTC.

The chain links TRBV29-1 to TRBJ2-1; 9 nucleotides agree with TRBD2. From germline, CDR1 is SQVTM and CDR2 ANQGSEA. V lost 6 bases and J lost 10; bases outside the gene matches: 10. The CDR3 loop spans 13 amino acids. Written as DNA, the CDR3 is TGCAGCGTGGAGGGCGGGAGGGCAAGAGAGCAGTTCTTC. This codes for CSVEGGRAREQFF.

The V gene is TRBV18, the J gene TRBJ2-7, with 7 nucleotides matching TRBD2. Germline V CDR1 and CDR2: KGHSH, LQKENI. The trim removed 6 bases at V and 4 bases at J, leaving 9 bases unmatched. CDR3 length equals 14 residues. In DNA form, the CDR3 reads TGTGCCAGCTCGCTCAGCGGGAACACGTACGAGCAGTACTTC. It translates to CASSLSGNTYEQYF.

The chain carries TRBV7-9 and TRBJ1-1, with D unresolved. The CDR3 sequence is 14 residues long. Germline V gives CDR1 SEHNR, CDR2 FQNEAQ (reference sequence). V was trimmed by 5 bases and J by 6 bases, leaving 16 bases between them. CDR3 protein: CASSPSMGNAEAFF. The CDR3 coding sequence is TGTGCCAGCAGCCCCTCGATGGGCAACGCTGAAGCTTTCTTT.

The table lists this clone with a count of one. The gene calls are TRBV28 and TRBJ1-3, with 8 bases identical to TRBD1. From germline, CDR1 is MDHEN and CDR2 SYDVKM. The CDR3 totals 15 residues. The junction had 5 bases not matched to a gene; V was cut back by 3 bases and J by 4 bases. This chain's CDR3 is CASSLWTGYGNTIYF. In DNA, the CDR3 is TGTGCCAGCAGTTTGTGGACAGGGTACGGAAACACCATATATTTT.

The V call is TRBV11-2, the J call TRBJ1-1, with no clear D. The V gene lost 3 bases and the J gene lost 7 bases, with 18 bases spanning the gap. From germline, CDR1 is SGHAT and CDR2 FQNNGV. The CDR3 has 15 amino acids. The CDR3 reads CASSLRGFLQFEAFF. In DNA, the CDR3 is TGTGCCAGCAGCTTGCGGGGATTTTTACAATTTGAAGCTTTCTTT.

The chain links TRBV29-1 to TRBJ2-5; D call uncertain. V dropped 7 bases and J dropped 5 bases, with 11 bases sitting between them. This CDR3 is built from 11 residues. CDR1 and CDR2 (germline): SQVTM, ANQGSEA. CDR3 sequence reads: CSASRRETQYF. DNA for the CDR3: TGCAGCGCCTCAAGGCGCGAGACCCAGTACTTC.

J is TRBJ1-2 and V is TRBV10-3; D is uncertain. V lost 0 bases, J lost 4 bases, and 12 bases lay in between. The CDR3 has 15 amino acids. Germline CDR1 and CDR2: ENHRY and SYGVKD. The CDR3 DNA follows: TGTGCCATCAGTGAGTCCAAGGGTATCGTCTATGGCTACACCTTC. Its translation: CAISESKGIVYGYTF.